Sequencing of this TCR beta chain was carried out in a study of shared clonotypes between healthy human individuals. Evenly divided among several immunoSEQ plates was the genomic DNA of each subset. Per sorted-subset replicate PCR, input was about 180 ng DNA, representing roughly 29,000 T cell genomes. As handled by the study authors: Filtering differed for immunoSEQ, which gave only junction sequences without quality scores. Here immunoSEQ multiplex PCR was the method, and the copy in TCRdb shows in-frame clones only, minus some. V, J and clone size reflect that table, while D and trimming were determined from the DNA. The table lists some 1,600,000 clones, 95% to 99% of them singletons, with 0.4% to 0.45% in the top ten. This clone was detected once. The germline gives CDR1 PRHDT, CDR2 FYEKMQ (reference sequence). V lost 5 bases to trimming and J lost 1 base, with 18 bases between them. The CDR3 has 16 amino acids.

The chain carries TRBV13 and TRBJ2-7; a weak D match, TRBD2 (6 bases). The sequenced sample consisted of naive CD4+ T cells sorted from blood. The subset is: CD45RA+ positively selected. The sequence came from a man aged 25 to 40 in good health. Here the CDR3 DNA reads TGTGCCAGCAGCCGGAATACGGGGGATGCATCCTACGAGCAGTACTTC. Amino acids: CASSRNTGDASYEQYF.